The 27 T cell receptor beta chains given below trace back to one sample, sequenced in a study of blood T cell repertoires in COVID-19. The repertoire was sequenced with immunoSEQ multiplex PCR; TCRdb's copy has only in-frame clones and lacks some. The sample shows some 350,000 clones, 85% to 90% of them seen only once. The sequencing sample was made of peripheral blood. These receptors came from a human donor in a cohort sampled during active COVID-19.

The CDR3 loop is CAWKAGTGGVSPLHF. The CDR3 DNA reads as TGTGCCTGGAAAGCCGGGACAGGTGGTGTTTCACCCCTCCACTTT. This chain connects TRBV30 to TRBJ1-6, with 8 bases matching TRBD1. From germline, CDR1 is GTSNPN and CDR2 SVGIG (reference sequence). The length of the CDR3 is 15 residues. The junction had 11 bases not matched to a gene; V was cut back by 4 bases and J by 9 bases. Variable domain in full (rest from reference TRBV30 and TRBJ1-6): SQTIHQWPATLVQPVGSPLSLECTVEGTSNPNLYWYRQAAGRGLQLLFYSVGIGQISSEVPQNLSASRPQDRQFILSSKKLLLSDSGFYLCAWKAGTGGVSPLHFGNGTRLTVT.

The table lists this clone with a few counts. V is TRBV14 and J is TRBJ2-7; no definite D call. The CDR3 spans 13 residues. V lost 4 bases to trimming and J lost 3 bases, with 10 bases between them. CDR1 SGHDN and CDR2 FVKESK come from the germline V gene. The CDR3 DNA is TGTGCCAGCAGCCTCGCCGGAGACTACGAGCAGTACTTC. Amino acids: CASSLAGDYEQYF.

J is TRBJ2-7 and V is TRBV15; TRBD1 agrees at 7 bases. CDR3 length equals 15 residues. Germline V gene data show CDR1 as LNHNV and CDR2 as YYDKDF (reference sequence). The junction had 9 bases not matched to a gene; V was cut back by 5 bases and J by 2 bases. Here the CDR3 reads CATSPLGDRAYEQYF. The CDR3 nucleotides read TGTGCCACCAGCCCCCTAGGAGACAGGGCCTACGAGCAGTACTTC.

The V call is TRBV5-1, the J call TRBJ2-7; D is unresolved. V was clipped by 6 bases and J by 0 bases, with 10 bases between them. The CDR3 is made up of 13 amino acids. Germline loops: CDR1 SGHRS, CDR2 YFSETQ. This CDR3 reads CASKAVSSYEQYF. CDR3 bases: TGCGCCAGCAAGGCGGTCTCCTCCTACGAGCAGTACTTC. The full variable domain, completed using reference TRBV5-1 and TRBJ2-7, is KAGVTQTPRYLIKTRGQQVTLSCSPISGHRSVSWYQQTPGQGLQFLFEYFSETQRNKGNFPGRFSGRQFSNSRSEMNVSTLELGDSALYLCASKAVSSYEQYFGPGTRLTVT.

DNA of the CDR3: TGTGCCATCAGTGAGGGGACAGGGGATCAGCCCCAGCATTTT. This gives the protein CAISEGTGDQPQHF. This sequence joins TRBV10-3 and TRBJ1-5; 10 bases map to TRBD1. Per germline, CDR1 ENHRY and CDR2 SYGVKD. The J segment lost 5 bases and the V segment lost 2 bases, leaving 0 bases of the junction unmatched. The CDR3 runs 14 residues.

The chain recombines TRBV29-1 with TRBJ2-1; 13 bases fit TRBD2. This CDR3 has 16 residues. CDR1 is SQVTM and CDR2 is ANQGSEA in the germline V gene. V dropped 2 bases and J dropped 7; count of bases not matched to a gene: 8. CDR3 sequence reads: CSVELPGLAGRNEQFF. DNA of the CDR3: TGCAGCGTTGAACTCCCGGGACTAGCGGGACGGAATGAGCAGTTCTTC.

V is TRBV30 and J is TRBJ2-3, with 7 positions matching TRBD1. The germline V gene has CDR1 GTSNPN and CDR2 SVGIG (reference sequence). J gave up 4 bases and V 2 bases, and 9 bases lay outside the gene matches. There are 15 residues in the CDR3. As DNA, the CDR3 is TGTGCCTGGAGTACTCCACAGGGGATCGCAGATACGCAGTATTTT. Translating gives CAWSTPQGIADTQYF. The full variable domain, completed using reference TRBV30 and TRBJ2-3, is SQTIHQWPATLVQPVGSPLSLECTVEGTSNPNLYWYRQAAGRGLQLLFYSVGIGQISSEVPQNLSASRPQDRQFILSSKKLLLSDSGFYLCAWSTPQGIADTQYFGPGTRLTVL.

V gene TRBV5-1 combines with J gene TRBJ1-2, with a tentative D call TRBD1 (6 bases). Trimming shortened V by 2 bases and J by 8 bases, and 13 bases separated the two germline ends. The CDR3 is 13 amino acids. The germline V gene has CDR1 SGHRS and CDR2 YFSETQ. CDR3 sequence reads: CASSLWGLEGYTF. DNA of the CDR3: TGCGCCAGCAGCTTATGGGGGCTCGAAGGCTACACCTTC.

The gene calls are TRBV28 and TRBJ2-7, with TRBD1 identical over 12 bases. V lost 7 bases, J lost 4 bases, and 8 bases stayed unmatched. This CDR3 spans 15 amino acids. The V gene's germline CDR1 is MDHEN and CDR2 SYDVKM. CDR3 DNA: TGTGCCAGCACTCCCGGGACAGGGGGCGTTTACGAGCAGTACTTC. It encodes CASTPGTGGVYEQYF.

V gene TRBV11-2 combines with J gene TRBJ2-2; D might be TRBD1 (6 bases). V was clipped by 5 bases and J by 8 bases, with 12 bases between them. This CDR3 comprises 13 residues. Looked up from germline, CDR1 is SGHAT and CDR2 is FQNNGV. The CDR3 is CASSLNQGGELFF. In DNA form, the CDR3 reads TGTGCCAGCAGCCTAAACCAGGGGGGGGAGCTGTTTTTT. Combining the CDR3 with reference TRBV11-2 and TRBJ2-2 gives the whole variable domain EAGVAQSPRYKIIEKRQSVAFWCNPISGHATLYWYQQILGQGPKLLIQFQNNGVVDDSQLPKDRFSAERLKGVDSTLKIQPAKLEDSAVYLCASSLNQGGELFFGEGSRLTVL.

This clone has only a few counts. The V gene is TRBV7-2, the J gene TRBJ2-2, with a weak D call TRBD2 (5 bases). The CDR3 has 16 residues. Trimming left V 2 bases short and J 6 bases short, with 16 bases between. Germline lookup yields CDR1 SGHTA and CDR2 FQGNSA. CDR3 amino acids: CASSLSAEEAAGELFF. CDR3 bases: TGTGCCAGCAGCTTATCCGCGGAGGAAGCGGCCGGGGAGCTGTTTTTT. The full variable domain, completed using reference TRBV7-2 and TRBJ2-2, is GAGVSQSPSNKVTEKGKDVELRCDPISGHTALYWYRQSLGQGLEFLIYFQGNSAPDKSGLPSDRFSAERTGGSVSTLTIQRTQQEDSAVYLCASSLSAEEAAGELFFGEGSRLTVL.

The genes are TRBV18 and TRBJ1-2, with D possibly matching TRBD1 (6 bases). Germline V gene sequence: CDR1 KGHSH, CDR2 LQKENI. The V end was cut by 3 bases, the J end by 4 bases, with 15 bases between. This CDR3 spans 15 amino acids. The CDR3 sequence: CASSPTPGVGYGYTF. The CDR3 nucleotides read TGTGCCAGCTCACCTACTCCAGGGGTTGGCTATGGCTACACCTTC.

As concerns this clone: This sample includes further DNA sequences coding for the same CDR3. The chain links TRBV12-3 or TRBV12-4 to TRBJ1-3; D call uncertain. The CDR3 is 13 residues long. V lost 6 bases and J lost 2, with 8 bases in between. CDR3 loop: CASSLVAGNTIYF. In nucleotides, the CDR3 is TGTGCCAGCAGCCTCGTAGCTGGAAACACCATATATTTT.

V usage is TRBV7-9 and J usage is TRBJ2-7; 7 bases map to TRBD2. From germline, CDR1 is SEHNR and CDR2 FQNEAQ (reference sequence). V was clipped by 5 bases and J by 3 bases; unmatched bases: 4. The CDR3 contains 13 residues. Here the CDR3 reads CASSPRTSYEQYF. DNA for the CDR3: TGTGCCAGCAGCCCTCGGACTAGCTACGAGCAGTACTTC.

The chain couples TRBV21-1 to TRBJ2-7; the D call TRBD2 from the table was never checked on the DNA. TRBV21-1 is noted as a pseudogene. This CDR3 is built from 17 residues. In nucleotides, the CDR3 is TGTGCCAGCAGCAAAGAGGGACGTAGGACTAGCTCCTACGAGCAGTACTTC. As protein: CASSKEGRRTSSYEQYF.

V is TRBV28 and J is TRBJ1-2; TRBD1 is a possible D gene (5 bases). This CDR3 spans 15 amino acids. Germline-derived CDR1 and CDR2 are MDHEN and SYDVKM. Trimming pared 6 bases from V and 5 bases from J, leaving 19 bases between. CDR3 protein: CASSALRREKYGYTF. CDR3 DNA sequence: TGTGCCAGCAGCGCCCTTCGCAGGGAAAAATATGGCTACACCTTC.

The genes are TRBV5-5 and TRBJ2-2; the D gene is possibly TRBD2 (6 bases). V lost 5 bases and J lost 4, with 12 bases in between. This CDR3 is built from 14 residues. The germline V gene encodes CDR1 SGHKS and CDR2 YYEKEE (reference sequence). In DNA form, the CDR3 reads TGTGCCAGCAGATGGGAGGTATCCACCGGGGAGCTGTTTTTT. Translating it yields CASRWEVSTGELFF.

J is TRBJ2-3 and V is TRBV29-1; D is unresolved. The CDR3 spans 14 residues. Germline CDR1 reads SQVTM; CDR2 reads ANQGSEA. Trimming stripped 0 bases from V and 5 bases from J, with 12 bases between. The CDR3 nucleotides read TGCAGCGTTGAAGATGCGGTGGGTGGAGATACGCAGTATTTT. It is translated as CSVEDAVGGDTQYF.

The V and J genes are TRBV20-1 and TRBJ2-1, with unresolved D. The CDR3 loop spans 11 amino acids. The V end lost 3 bases, the J end lost 8 bases, and 8 bases lay between the germline ends. From germline, CDR1 is DFQATT and CDR2 SNEGSKA (reference sequence). CDR3 amino acids: CSASLSHEQFF. DNA of the CDR3: TGCAGTGCTAGCTTGTCCCATGAGCAGTTCTTC.

The gene calls are TRBV25-1 and TRBJ2-3; possibly TRBD2 for D (5 bases). Germline loops: CDR1 MGHDK, CDR2 SYGVNS. The CDR3 contains 16 residues. Trimming removed 3 bases at V and 5 bases at J, with 18 bases between. The CDR3 DNA reads TGTGCCAGCAGTGACCAGTCTGTGGGAGTCGAAGATACGCAGTATTTT. Translation gives CASSDQSVGVEDTQYF.

This chain joins TRBV29-1 and TRBJ1-2; 8 nucleotides line up with TRBD1. Germline CDR1 and CDR2: SQVTM and ANQGSEA. J gave up 5 bases and V 4 bases, and 6 bases lay outside the gene matches. CDR3 length: 13 residues. CDR3 amino acids: CSVGQGIGYGYTF. The CDR3 DNA follows: TGCAGCGTTGGACAGGGGATAGGGTATGGCTACACCTTC.

This sequence joins TRBV10-3 and TRBJ2-2; 11 nucleotides match TRBD2. The trim removed 4 bases at V and 0 bases at J, leaving 10 bases unmatched. This CDR3 has 19 residues. CDR1 ENHRY and CDR2 SYGVKD come from the germline V gene. The CDR3 loop reads CAISGRLAGGRSNTGELFF. Written as DNA, the CDR3 is TGTGCCATCAGTGGCCGGCTAGCGGGGGGTCGCTCGAACACCGGGGAGCTGTTTTTT.

This sequence joins TRBV2 and TRBJ1-1; perhaps TRBD1 as D (5 bases). The V end lost 7 bases, the J end lost 0 bases, and 9 bases lay between the germline ends. This CDR3 region has 13 residues. CDR1 and CDR2 from the germline V gene are SNHLY and FYNNEI. The CDR3 sequence is CASKPRVNTEAFF. CDR3 DNA: TGTGCCAGCAAACCCAGGGTGAACACTGAAGCTTTCTTT.

The rearrangement joins TRBV9 to TRBJ2-7; 7 bases line up with TRBD2. The CDR3 contains 14 residues. CDR1 and CDR2 from the germline V gene are SGDLS and YYNGEE. With V trimmed by 7 bases and J by 3 bases, 10 bases remained unmatched. The CDR3, as DNA: TGTGCCAGCTACGGGCTAGCGGAACTCTACGAGCAGTACTTC. Its translation: CASYGLAELYEQYF.

The chain uses TRBV7-2 and TRBJ1-6; 9 bases agree with TRBD1. CDR1 is SGHTA and CDR2 is FQGNSA in the germline V gene. This CDR3 comprises 13 residues. The V and J ends lost 5 bases and 10 bases, in that order; junction bases with no gene match: 3. CDR3 sequence (DNA): TGTGCCAGCAGCGGACAGGGGTTGTCACCCCTCCACTTT. It specifies CASSGQGLSPLHF.

The rearrangement joins TRBV30 to TRBJ1-2; D gene unclear. CDR1 and CDR2 from the germline V gene are GTSNPN and SVGIG (reference sequence). V was trimmed by 0 bases and J by 5 bases, leaving 7 bases between them. This CDR3 contains 12 residues. CDR3 nucleotides: TGTGCCTGGAGTGTACTAGGGTATGGCTACACCTTC. Translating it yields CAWSVLGYGYTF.

The chain combines TRBV7-6 with TRBJ2-2; 7 nucleotides align to TRBD1. From germline, CDR1 is SGHVS and CDR2 FNYEAQ. The CDR3 is made up of 14 amino acids. Trimming took 5 bases from V and 3 from J; bases not matched to a gene: 3. The CDR3 spells CASSSDRDTGELFF. CDR3 nucleotide sequence: TGTGCCAGCAGCAGCGACAGGGACACCGGGGAGCTGTTTTTT.